This TCR beta chain was retrieved from a study of blood T cell repertoires in COVID-19. Study context: Sample material is recorded as cDNA or gDNA derived from T cells, B-cell-depleted T cells, or PBMCs.

Some clones are missing from TCRdb's copy, which holds only in-frame ones; the method was immunoSEQ multiplex PCR. The sample has about 120,000 clones, around 82% seen once. The CDR3 is 18 residues long. Germline lookup yields CDR1 SGDLS and CDR2 YYNGEE. V lost 0 bases, J lost 7 bases, and 10 bases stayed unmatched. The V gene is TRBV9, the J gene TRBJ2-1; 13 nucleotides align to TRBD2. The sequencing input was peripheral blood. This receptor was taken from a human donor in a cohort sampled during active COVID-19. The CDR3 region is CASSVAGGGLAGANEQFF. The CDR3 DNA sequence: TGTGCCAGCAGCGTAGCCGGGGGAGGACTAGCGGGGGCGAATGAGCAGTTCTTC. Drawing the rest from reference TRBV9 and TRBJ2-1, the complete variable domain is DSGVTQTPKHLITATGQRVTLRCSPRSGDLSVYWYQQSLDQGLQFLIQYYNGEERAKGNILERFSAQQFPDLHSELNLSSLELGDSALYFCASSVAGGGLAGANEQFFGPGTRLTVL.